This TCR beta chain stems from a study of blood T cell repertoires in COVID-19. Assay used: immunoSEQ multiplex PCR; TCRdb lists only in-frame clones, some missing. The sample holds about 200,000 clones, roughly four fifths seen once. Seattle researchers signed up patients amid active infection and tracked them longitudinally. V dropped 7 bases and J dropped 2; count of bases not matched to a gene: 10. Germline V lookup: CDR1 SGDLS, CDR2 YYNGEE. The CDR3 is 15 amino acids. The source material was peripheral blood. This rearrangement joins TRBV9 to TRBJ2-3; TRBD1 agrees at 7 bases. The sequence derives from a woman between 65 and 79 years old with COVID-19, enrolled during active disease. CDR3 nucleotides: TGTGCCAGCCGGAAGGGACAGTTCATCACAGATACGCAGTATTTT. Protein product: CASRKGQFITDTQYF.